This T cell receptor beta chain was observed in a study of neoadjuvant anti-PD-1 for oral cavity cancer. Points from the study as a whole: Larger post-treatment preexisting tumor clones tracked with greater tumor shrinkage.

Generated by immunoSEQ multiplex PCR, the TCRdb table keeps only in-frame clones and is missing some. The sample holds 7,000 to 8,500 clones, roughly 54% seen once. CDR1 KGHSH and CDR2 LQKENI come from the germline V gene. This CDR3 is built from 15 residues. J was trimmed by 2 bases and V by 3 bases; bases with no gene match: 7. By share, this clone ranks as medium-sized. Its antigen is undetermined. This clonotype was obtained from a person between 40 and 85 years old with oral cavity squamous cell carcinoma. The specimen was tumor tissue, collected before nivolumab (anti-PD-1) treatment. The chain combines TRBV18 with TRBJ2-7, with 7 bases lining up with TRBD1. DNA for the CDR3: TGTGCCAGCTCACCCCTACAGGGGCGGGCCTACGAGCAGTACTTC. This encodes CASSPLQGRAYEQYF. The entire variable domain, with the rest obtained from reference TRBV18 and TRBJ2-7, is as follows: NAGVMQNPRHLVRRRGQEARLRCSPMKGHSHVYWYRQLPEEGLKFMVYLQKENIIDESGMPKERFSAEFPKEGPSILRIQQVVRGDSAAYFCASSPLQGRAYEQYFGPGTRLTVT.